The present T cell receptor beta chain was sequenced within a study of early T cells in non-severe SARS-CoV-2 infection. TCRdb re-called the 5' RACE reads with MiXCR, one entry per CDR3 protein. Of tens of thousands of distinct CDR3 sequences in the sample, 5.5% to 7.5% were seen once. The CDR3 has 14 amino acids. Germline lookup yields CDR1 SEHNR and CDR2 FQNEAQ (reference sequence). Trimming removed 1 base from V and 5 bases from J, with 11 bases in between. Sequencing used whole blood. The sequence came from an adult who was a healthcare worker with PCR-confirmed SARS-CoV-2 infection or an uninfected control (not recorded which). The V gene is TRBV7-9, the J gene TRBJ1-1, with D tentatively TRBD1 (5 bases). CDR3 coding DNA: TGTGCCAGCAGCTTAGTCGGGGGGATAACTGAAGCTTTCTTT. Translation: CASSLVGGITEAFF. The full variable domain, its missing parts supplied by reference TRBV7-9 and TRBJ1-1, is DTGVSQNPRHKITKRGQNVTFRCDPISEHNRLYWYRQTLGQGPEFLTYFQNEAQLEKSRLLSDRFSAERPKGSFSTLEIQRTEQGDSAMYLCASSLVGGITEAFFGQGTRLTVV.